The clone carrying this TCR beta chain was seen repeatedly, ten times or more. The antigen is undetermined. J gave up 4 bases and V 2 bases, and 4 bases lay outside the gene matches. The germline V gene has CDR1 LNHDA and CDR2 SQIVND (reference sequence). The CDR3 covers 14 residues. Clinical symptoms, serum thyroxine, TRAb, thyroid ultrasound and orbital computed tomography formed the basis of diagnosis. The authors amplified TCR beta CDR3 regions from RNA transcripts. Amplification began with first-round RT-PCR using HTBI primers, then second-round multiplex PCR was performed. TCRdb re-called the multiplex PCR reads through MiXCR, storing one row per CDR3 protein. The data contain around 340,000 distinct CDR3 sequences, 15% to 20% of them singletons. The data were obtained in a study of Graves' ophthalmopathy and Graves' hyperthyroidism. Notes on the study in general: An approximately 84% specificity and around 86% sensitivity were achieved by a 13-signature model that separated ophthalmopathy from stable hyperthyroidism.

The V and J genes are TRBV19 and TRBJ1-1; 7 nucleotides align to TRBD1. The TCR originated in an adult man with Graves' ophthalmopathy. The specimen sequenced was peripheral blood. The CDR3 spells CASSIKGQLTEAFF. The CDR3 bases are TGTGCCAGTAGTATAAAGGGACAGCTCACTGAAGCTTTCTTT.